One and the same sample provided the 2 T cell receptor beta chains below, sequenced in a study of blood T cell repertoires in COVID-19. Sequencing used immunoSEQ multiplex PCR; TCRdb keeps in-frame clones, though not all of them. The table shows fewer than 250,000 clones, with approximately 81% occurring only once. Sequencing was done on a sample of peripheral blood. Receptor source: a man between 25 and 39 years old with active or convalescent COVID-19.

This clone was counted a single time. The V call is TRBV18, the J call TRBJ1-5, with D uncertain. The CDR3 covers 14 residues. Germline V lookup: CDR1 KGHSH, CDR2 LQKENI. V gave up 6 bases and J gave up 0 bases, with 9 bases separating them. CDR3 in amino acids: CASSPGRSNQPQHF. The CDR3 region has the DNA TGTGCCAGCTCTCCCGGTCGTAGCAATCAGCCCCAGCATTTT.

This chain joins TRBV28 and TRBJ1-1; 7 positions agree with TRBD1. The V and J ends lost 7 bases and 4 bases, in that order; junction bases with no gene match: 0. This CDR3 is built from 11 residues. Germline V gives CDR1 MDHEN, CDR2 SYDVKM. CDR3 region: CASTGGTEAFF. Written as DNA, the CDR3 is TGTGCCAGCACAGGGGGCACTGAAGCTTTCTTT.